This entry lists 3 T cell receptor beta chains sequenced from one sample in a study of blood T cell repertoires in COVID-19. Assay used: immunoSEQ multiplex PCR; TCRdb lists only in-frame clones, some missing. The sample shows approximately 97,000 clones, about 85% of them seen only once. The sample comprised peripheral blood. These receptors all come from a human donor in a cohort sampled during active COVID-19.

V is TRBV19 and J is TRBJ2-7; 7 bases are a match to TRBD2. Germline V gene data show CDR1 as LNHDA and CDR2 as SQIVND (reference sequence). V shed 4 bases, J shed 4 bases, and the junction held 10 bases outside the gene matches. The CDR3 is 15 amino acids. The CDR3 region is CASSTRLARNYEQYF. CDR3 coding DNA: TGTGCCAGTAGTACCAGACTAGCCCGAAATTACGAGCAGTACTTC.

The rearrangement uses TRBV19 and TRBJ2-5; 11 bases fit TRBD2. The germline V gene has CDR1 LNHDA and CDR2 SQIVND (reference sequence). The CDR3 covers 16 residues. Unmatched junction bases numbered 10, after V lost 5 bases and J lost 5 bases. CDR3 coding DNA: TGTGCCAGTAGTGGATGGCTAGCGGGAGGAGGGGAGACCCAGTACTTC. It is translated as CASSGWLAGGGETQYF.

As DNA, the CDR3 is TGTGCCAGCAGCTCTACTAGCGGGCTCACCTACGAGCAGTACTTC. It translates to CASSSTSGLTYEQYF. The V call is TRBV7-2, the J call TRBJ2-7; TRBD2 matches 9 bases. With V trimmed by 4 bases and J by 2 bases, 6 bases remained unmatched. The CDR3 has 15 residues. Germline CDR1 and CDR2: SGHTA and FQGNSA.